This TCR beta chain emerged from a study of shared clonotypes between healthy human individuals (dated by TCRdb to about 2020). A note on the overall study: A couple of women and a few men aged 18 to 49 years were included in the cohort. Blood TCR repertoires of a handful of healthy adults were deeply sequenced to estimate repertoire size and the extent of clonotype sharing between individuals. Per donor, leukapheresis produced somewhere between about 0.85 and 9.5 billion PBMCs. Per donor, three plates each were used for CD4 naive and CD4 memory, two for CD8 naive, and one for CD8 memory. To increase sequencing depth and limit assay-specific biases, different laboratories used diverse techniques to prepare libraries and sequence TCR repertoires.

General conclusions and limits of the study: Sampling was restricted to blood, and TCR repertoires in tissue are likely to differ from TCR repertoires in blood. Sharing across a handful of donors was observed for approximately 5% of naive CD4, 3% to 3.5% of naive CD8, 2% to 2.5% of memory CD4, and about 0.38% of memory CD8 clonotypes. Pairwise subsampling led to the expectation that sequencing depth would affect the degree of clonotype sharing among donors. Higher generation probabilities were observed for clonotypes shared by all four sorted-subset donors than for non-shared clonotypes. Larger estimated clonotype richness was generally found for naive subsets than for memory subsets. The genetic and exposure-history diversity represented was limited by the small number of donors. Even with the large sequencing depth, rarefaction of the sorted-subset datasets indicated that sequencing was incomplete.

Comments on this clone: The clone's antigen remains unknown. Per-nucleotide qualities are absent, and no much larger clonotype sits a single base away.

The donors were healthy, HIV-negative adults who had no recently reported acute infections or vaccinations. Every donor was a Caucasian adult living in Nashville, Tennessee, USA. Magnetic negative selection was used to enrich CD4+ T cells, after which naive cells were positively selected on CD45RA and the negative fraction became the memory subset. Blood was collected by leukapheresis, and PBMCs were isolated by Ficoll-Histopaque density gradient centrifugation and then cryopreserved in liquid nitrogen vapor phase. Purity and quantity of every magnetically sorted T cell population were checked by analytical flow cytometry. From each sorted fraction, genomic DNA was isolated and quantified by UV absorbance on a Nanodrop 2000c. TCR CDR3 regions were amplified from genomic DNA by multiplex PCR using the deep immunoSEQ assay. Extracted genomic DNA from each cell subset was spread evenly across all wells of several immunoSEQ 96-well plates, with each plate serving as a replicate. For sorted subsets, each replicate PCR was loaded with roughly 200 ng genomic DNA, equivalent to some 31,000 T cell genomes. Purified libraries were quantified with a Qubit 3.0 fluorometer, sized on a Bioanalyzer 2100, and re-quantified with the KAPA Library Quantification kit. A separate single-read 150-cycle Illumina NextSeq 550 flow cell was used to sequence each immunoSEQ 96-well plate. The study's own analysis went as follows. Because the immunoSEQ output included only junctional sequences and no quality scores, the filtering could not be the same as the filtering used for full-length reads. Sequences were annotated with PyIR, a Python wrapper for IgBLAST v1.9, using IMGT germline references to assign V/J genes and CDR3. Any read was removed if the V/J assignment was weak (E-value above 1e-6), the CDR3 was missing, or the read contained stop codons, out-of-frame junctions, or ambiguous translated residues. A V3J clonotype was defined by an identical inferred V gene, J gene, and CDR3 amino acid sequence. Percentage overlap between repertoires was computed as shared unique clonotypes divided by the size of the smaller repertoire. RTK rarefaction, the Chao1 estimator, and Recon v2.1 estimates of unobserved clonotypes were used to assess repertoire richness. Generation probabilities for all TCRbeta clonotypes obtained by the gDNA method from a few donors were computed using OLGA. TCRdb re-hosts the immuneACCESS table, in-frame sequences only. Its copies lack some clones; in the studies checked, an unresolved V gene accounts for under half of them, and the cause for the rest is not known. V, J and clone size were drawn from that table, and D and trimming were deduced from the DNA. The sample table records a few million clones; over 85% of these occur just once. Under 0.45% of the sample is held by the ten biggest clonotypes.

V is trimmed back by 6 bases and J by 5 bases, and the junction contains 4 bases that no gene match accounts for. Reading the germline V gene gives CDR1 SNHLY and CDR2 FYNNEI. The CDR3 goes from the cysteine to the phenylalanine over 15 residues. Here the CDR3 DNA is all that survives: 45 bases in frame from base 1. This receptor was obtained from a man aged 18 to 29 in good health. Some clones in this sample may be carry-over from other donors' samples. The chain couples TRBV2 to TRBJ2-1, with 13 bases matching TRBD2. Sequencing used naive CD4+ T cells from PBMCs. The cell subset or site label on this specimen signifies: CD45RA+ positively selected. The encoded CDR3 is CASRLAGGPHNEQFF. The DNA sequence follows: TGTGCCAGCAGACTAGCGGGAGGGCCGCACAATGAGCAGTTCTTC.